What follows are 32 T cell receptor beta chains derived from one specimen sequenced in a study of OX40 agonist ivuxolimab in advanced cancers. Repertoires were generated with immunoSEQ multiplex PCR, while TCRdb's copy carries only in-frame clones and drops some. Of some 70,000 clones in the sample, about four fifths were seen once. The starting material was CD4+ or CD8+ T cells sorted from blood, obtained in a trial of the OX40 agonist ivuxolimab. Every receptor here comes from an adult with an advanced solid tumor such as melanoma, head and neck, liver or kidney cancer.

V is TRBV4-1 and J is TRBJ2-1; 9 bases map to TRBD2. The J segment lost 7 bases and the V segment lost 1 base, leaving 14 bases of the junction unmatched. The CDR3 contains 18 residues. Germline V lookup: CDR1 MGHRA, CDR2 YSYEKL. The CDR3: CASSQGFPPGLAGNEQFF. In DNA, the CDR3 is TGCGCCAGCAGCCAAGGATTCCCGCCGGGACTAGCAGGAAATGAGCAGTTCTTC.

J is TRBJ1-1 and V is TRBV29-1; a possible D gene is TRBD1 (6 bases). The CDR3 extends over 10 amino acids. Trimming removed 5 bases at V and 5 bases at J, with 6 bases between. The germline V gene encodes CDR1 SQVTM and CDR2 ANQGSEA. CDR3 amino acids: CSVRGTEAFF. DNA of the CDR3: TGCAGCGTTAGGGGGACTGAAGCTTTCTTT.

The chain has TRBV18 and TRBJ1-1; D is possibly TRBD1 (6 bases). The CDR3 spans 13 residues. Trimming took off 5 bases at V and 0 bases at J, with 7 bases between the two ends. The germline V gene encodes CDR1 KGHSH and CDR2 LQKENI. CDR3 nucleotide sequence: TGTGCCAGCTCAGGGACACTGAACACTGAAGCTTTCTTT. It encodes CASSGTLNTEAFF.

This chain connects TRBV2 to TRBJ2-3; 10 nucleotides match TRBD1. The CDR3 totals 16 residues. Germline values: CDR1 SNHLY, CDR2 FYNNEI. The J segment lost 8 bases and the V segment lost 9 bases, leaving 17 bases of the junction unmatched. For the CDR3, the DNA is TGTGCCAGTTTTATGGCCCGGGACAGGGGTGGAGGTACGCAGTATTTT. It codes for CASFMARDRGGGTQYF.

This clone is medium-sized. The rearrangement links TRBV19 to TRBJ2-7, with D tentatively TRBD2 (6 bases). V was clipped by 3 bases and J by 3 bases, with 15 bases between them. This CDR3 region has 15 residues. Germline values: CDR1 LNHDA, CDR2 SQIVND (reference sequence). The CDR3 region has the DNA TGTGCCAGTAGTATTGGAGGGTCCCGCAACTACGAGCAGTACTTC. It specifies CASSIGGSRNYEQYF.

This clone was observed a handful of times. The chain links TRBV7-9 to TRBJ1-5, with 8 nucleotides matching TRBD1. The CDR3 runs 14 residues. Germline CDR1 reads SEHNR; CDR2 reads FQNEAQ (reference sequence). V dropped 5 bases and J dropped 4; count of bases not matched to a gene: 4. The CDR3 sequence is CASSPGTGNQPQHF. Here the CDR3 DNA reads TGTGCCAGCAGCCCAGGGACAGGTAATCAGCCCCAGCATTTT.

The chain combines TRBV4-1 with TRBJ2-4; TRBD2 aligns across 7 bases. The germline gives CDR1 MGHRA, CDR2 YSYEKL. This CDR3 has 17 residues. The junction had 16 bases not matched to a gene; V was cut back by 4 bases and J by 7 bases. The CDR3 spells CASSPGRAGTSVNIQYF. DNA for the CDR3: TGCGCCAGCAGCCCCGGTCGAGCGGGGACGTCAGTCAACATTCAGTACTTC.

The V call is TRBV9, the J call TRBJ2-2, with D perhaps being TRBD1 or TRBD2 (5 bases each). Germline lookup yields CDR1 SGDLS and CDR2 YYNGEE. This CDR3 comprises 15 residues. With 3 bases removed from V and 0 bases from J, the gap between germline ends came to 9 bases. In DNA, the CDR3 is TGTGCCAGCAGCGCCGGGACGGCGAACACCGGGGAGCTGTTTTTT. This codes for CASSAGTANTGELFF.

The V and J genes are TRBV27 and TRBJ2-3, with 7 bases identical to TRBD2. The CDR3 contains 14 residues. Germline V gene lookup returns CDR1 MNHEY and CDR2 SMNVEV (reference sequence). V shed 5 bases, J shed 7 bases, and the junction held 9 bases outside the gene matches. The CDR3 nucleotides are TGTGCCAGCAGTCCCCAGACTAGCCCGTATACGCAGTATTTT. Its translation: CASSPQTSPYTQYF.

The chain couples TRBV4-3 to TRBJ1-6, with 7 bases matching TRBD1. Germline CDR1 is LGHNA and CDR2 is YSLEER. The length of the CDR3 is 13 residues. V was pared by 8 bases and J by 10 bases, with 8 bases of the junction left unmatched. The CDR3 protein is CASSPDRDSPLHF. The DNA for the CDR3 is TGCGCCAGCTCCCCAGACAGGGACTCACCCCTCCACTTT.

This clone was observed a few times. The CDR3 loop is CASKPRITLGNTGELFF. CDR3 DNA: TGTGCCAGCAAACCCAGAATCACCTTAGGCAACACCGGGGAGCTGTTTTTT. The rearrangement uses TRBV7-8 and TRBJ2-2; D is unclear. CDR3 length: 17 amino acids. Trimming stripped 7 bases from V and 2 bases from J, with 20 bases between. Germline loops: CDR1 SGHVS, CDR2 FQNEAQ.

The V and J genes are TRBV6-5 and TRBJ1-1; perhaps TRBD1 as D (6 bases). This CDR3 contains 12 residues. With 6 bases removed from V and 11 bases from J, the gap between germline ends came to 16 bases. Looked up from germline, CDR1 is MNHEY and CDR2 is SVGAGI. The CDR3 DNA follows: TGTGCCAGCAGCGCAATTTCAGGGGTGGCTTTCTTT. Amino acids: CASSAISGVAFF.

The CDR3 here is CASSLDRTGSTYTF. The DNA of the CDR3 is TGTGCCAGCAGCTTAGACAGGACAGGGAGTACCTACACCTTC. V gene TRBV11-2 combines with J gene TRBJ1-2; 8 bases match TRBD1. CDR1 SGHAT and CDR2 FQNNGV come from the germline V gene. V was clipped by 0 bases and J by 10 bases; unmatched bases: 7. CDR3 size: 14 residues.

The chain joins TRBV7-8 to TRBJ1-6, with no clear D. The CDR3 sequence is 17 residues long. V was shortened by 3 bases and J by 0 bases, with 12 bases between the two germline ends. Germline CDR1 is SGHVS and CDR2 is FQNEAQ. The CDR3 loop reads CASSFQAPSSYNSPLHF. In DNA form, the CDR3 reads TGTGCCAGCAGCTTTCAGGCCCCTAGCTCCTATAATTCACCCCTCCACTTT.

The gene calls are TRBV30 and TRBJ2-7; 7 nucleotides agree with TRBD1. Germline V CDR1 and CDR2: GTSNPN, SVGIG (reference sequence). There are 13 residues in the CDR3. Trimming at V came to 3 bases and at J to 5 bases, leaving 7 bases not matched to a gene. The CDR3 is CAWRRTGIDEQYF. CDR3 DNA: TGTGCCTGGAGAAGGACAGGTATCGACGAGCAGTACTTC.

CDR3: CASSRDRALTDTQYF. For the CDR3, the DNA is TGTGCCAGCAGCCGGGACAGGGCGCTCACAGATACGCAGTATTTT. This chain joins TRBV7-8 and TRBJ2-3, with 9 positions matching TRBD1. CDR1 and CDR2 from the germline V gene are SGHVS and FQNEAQ. The CDR3 runs 15 residues. After removal of 5 bases from V and 2 bases from J, the junction contained 5 bases not matched to a gene.

This sequence joins TRBV5-1 and TRBJ2-1, with D perhaps matching TRBD1 or TRBD2 (5 bases each). Trimming shortened V by 6 bases and J by 8 bases, and 18 bases separated the two germline ends. The CDR3 covers 14 residues. CDR1 and CDR2 from the germline V gene are SGHRS and YFSETQ. In nucleotides, the CDR3 is TGCGCCAGCATGGACACTAGTGGAGGTGATGAGCAGTTCTTC. This sequence encodes CASMDTSGGDEQFF.

The chain joins TRBV30 to TRBJ1-2; TRBD1 is a possible D gene (5 bases). The V end lost 4 bases, the J end lost 2 bases, and 14 bases lay between the germline ends. The CDR3 covers 14 residues. Germline CDR1 reads GTSNPN; CDR2 reads SVGIG (reference sequence). CDR3 sequence (DNA): TGTGCCTGGATACCCGTCCCAGGGAACTATGGCTACACCTTC. It specifies CAWIPVPGNYGYTF.

The rearrangement links TRBV4-3 to TRBJ1-6; D is unclear. V was clipped by 0 bases and J by 9 bases, with 12 bases between them. The CDR3 is 15 residues long. Germline V gives CDR1 LGHNA, CDR2 YSLEER. CDR3 region: CASSQEPGSGSPLHF. The CDR3 coding sequence is TGCGCCAGCAGCCAAGAACCGGGCTCGGGTTCACCCCTCCACTTT.

Notes on this clone: The same CDR3 can be traced to other DNA sequences in this sample. The rearrangement links TRBV5-1 to TRBJ1-2, with D perhaps TRBD1 (6 bases). CDR1 is SGHRS, CDR2 YFSETQ, per germline. The germline V and J ends were trimmed by 0 bases and 8 bases, with 11 bases remaining between them. The CDR3 sequence is 13 residues long. The CDR3 region has the DNA TGCGCCAGCAGCTTGGTGCAGGGACAAGGCTACACCTTC. Translating it yields CASSLVQGQGYTF.

The chain carries TRBV19 and TRBJ1-2; the match to TRBD1 covers 7 bases. The CDR3 totals 15 residues. Germline V gene data show CDR1 as LNHDA and CDR2 as SQIVND (reference sequence). Trimming removed 3 bases from V and 4 bases from J; junction bases left unmatched: 8. The CDR3 here is CASSIVGQRVYGYTF. CDR3 nucleotide sequence: TGTGCCAGTAGTATTGTGGGACAGCGAGTCTATGGCTACACCTTC.

The J gene is TRBJ2-3, the V gene TRBV7-2, with D perhaps TRBD1 or TRBD2 (5 bases each). Germline-derived CDR1 and CDR2 are SGHTA and FQGNSA. The CDR3 totals 16 residues. The V and J ends lost 5 bases and 7 bases respectively, with 22 bases between them. The CDR3 coding sequence is TGTGCCAGCAGCGACCGTAGGGGAGCGGTTGTAAATACGCAGTATTTT. Its protein product is CASSDRRGAVVNTQYF.

The genes are TRBV2 and TRBJ2-1, with TRBD1 matching over 8 bases. J lost 2 bases, V lost 10 bases, and 4 bases had no gene match. This CDR3 comprises 13 residues. Germline values: CDR1 SNHLY, CDR2 FYNNEI. CDR3 coding DNA: TGTGCCACCAGGACAGGGACCTACAATGAGCAGTTCTTC. As protein: CATRTGTYNEQFF.

This chain uses TRBV7-2 with TRBJ2-3, with TRBD1 matching 8 bases. The CDR3 length is 14 residues. With 5 bases clipped from V and 0 bases from J, the junction kept 1 base outside the gene matches. The germline gives CDR1 SGHTA, CDR2 FQGNSA. The CDR3: CASSRDRSTDTQYF. The CDR3 DNA is TGTGCCAGCAGCCGGGACAGGAGCACAGATACGCAGTATTTT. Full variable domain (outside the CDR3, taken from reference TRBV7-2 and TRBJ2-3): GAGVSQSPSNKVTEKGKDVELRCDPISGHTALYWYRQSLGQGLEFLIYFQGNSAPDKSGLPSDRFSAERTGGSVSTLTIQRTQQEDSAVYLCASSRDRSTDTQYFGPGTRLTVL.

The rearrangement uses TRBV7-9 and TRBJ1-1, with TRBD1 matching over 9 bases. Germline V gives CDR1 SEHNR, CDR2 FQNEAQ (reference sequence). The CDR3 loop spans 15 amino acids. The ends lost 4 bases at V and 6 bases at J; junction bases unmatched: 9. The CDR3 bases are TGTGCCAGCAGCTCATCGGGACAGGGTGGGGCTGAAGCTTTCTTT. It specifies CASSSSGQGGAEAFF.

This clone was seen just once. The rearrangement uses TRBV19 and TRBJ2-7; no definite D call. Trimming shortened V by 1 base and J by 11 bases, and 30 bases separated the two germline ends. The CDR3 sequence is 18 residues long. Germline CDR1 and CDR2: LNHDA and SQIVND (reference sequence). This chain's CDR3 is CASSIVGPTLRAGVLKYF. CDR3 DNA sequence: TGTGCCAGTAGTATAGTAGGACCCACTCTACGGGCAGGAGTTCTAAAGTACTTC.

The chain links TRBV19 to TRBJ2-5, with 7 bases matching TRBD1. Per germline, CDR1 LNHDA and CDR2 SQIVND (reference sequence). Trimming at V came to 5 bases and at J to 10 bases, leaving 19 bases not matched to a gene. The CDR3 covers 16 residues. The CDR3 DNA follows: TGTGCCAGTAGTCGTACACTACGACAGGGAGCTAAAATCCAGTACTTC. Translating gives CASSRTLRQGAKIQYF.

This clone was recorded a few times. The rearrangement uses TRBV6-1 and TRBJ1-5; D is unresolved. This CDR3 spans 13 amino acids. The ends were cut back, 6 bases at V and 0 bases at J, with 6 bases in the middle. The V gene's germline CDR1 is MNHNS and CDR2 SASEGT. In DNA form, the CDR3 reads TGTGCCAGCAGAACTAATAGCAATCAGCCCCAGCATTTT. Its translation: CASRTNSNQPQHF.

The table lists this clone with a count of one. The J gene is TRBJ2-5, the V gene TRBV7-7; D gene unclear. Germline CDR1 reads SSHAT; CDR2 reads FNYEAQ (reference sequence). Trimming stripped 2 bases from V and 0 bases from J, with 10 bases between. This CDR3 is built from 15 residues. CDR3 in amino acids: CASSLNFGHQETQYF. CDR3 in DNA: TGTGCCAGCAGCTTAAACTTCGGACACCAAGAGACCCAGTACTTC.

This chain joins TRBV12-5 and TRBJ1-2; possible D gene TRBD1, 5 bases. The CDR3 is made up of 16 amino acids. Between the trimmed V and J ends, which lost 0 bases and 7 bases, there was a span of 18 bases. Germline CDR1 and CDR2: LGHNT and FRNRAP. The CDR3 region is CASGLVVLGEQSGYTF. DNA for the CDR3: TGTGCTAGTGGTTTGGTGGTCTTAGGGGAGCAGAGTGGCTACACCTTC.

The V call is TRBV5-1, the J call TRBJ2-5; TRBD1 matches at 10 bases. V lost 3 bases, J lost 5 bases, and 4 bases stayed unmatched. The germline V gene encodes CDR1 SGHRS and CDR2 YFSETQ. This CDR3 region has 14 residues. In nucleotides, the CDR3 is TGCGCCAGCAGCTCGGGGACAGGGGATGAGACCCAGTACTTC. Its protein product is CASSSGTGDETQYF.

The V gene is TRBV20-1, the J gene TRBJ2-5; D remains ambiguous. Germline V gene sequence: CDR1 DFQATT, CDR2 SNEGSKA (reference sequence). CDR3 length: 10 amino acids. Trimming shortened V by 2 bases and J by 4 bases, and 2 bases separated the two germline ends. CDR3 residues: CSARRETQYF. Written as DNA, the CDR3 is TGCAGTGCTAGAAGAGAGACCCAGTACTTC.